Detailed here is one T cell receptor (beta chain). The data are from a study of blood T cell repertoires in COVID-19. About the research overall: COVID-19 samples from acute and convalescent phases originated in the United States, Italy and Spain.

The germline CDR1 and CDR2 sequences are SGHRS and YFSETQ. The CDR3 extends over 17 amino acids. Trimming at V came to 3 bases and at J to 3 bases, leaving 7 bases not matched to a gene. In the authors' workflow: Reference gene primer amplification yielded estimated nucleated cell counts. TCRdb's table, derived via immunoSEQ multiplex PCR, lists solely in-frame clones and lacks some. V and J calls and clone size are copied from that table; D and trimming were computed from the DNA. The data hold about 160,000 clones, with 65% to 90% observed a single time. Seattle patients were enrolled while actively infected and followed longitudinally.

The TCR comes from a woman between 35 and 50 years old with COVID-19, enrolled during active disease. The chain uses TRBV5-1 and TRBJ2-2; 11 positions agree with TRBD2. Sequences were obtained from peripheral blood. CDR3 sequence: CASSWASGRPYTGELFF. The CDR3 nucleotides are TGCGCCAGCAGCTGGGCTAGCGGGAGGCCTTACACCGGGGAGCTGTTTTTT. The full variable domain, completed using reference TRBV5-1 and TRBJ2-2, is KAGVTQTPRYLIKTRGQQVTLSCSPISGHRSVSWYQQTPGQGLQFLFEYFSETQRNKGNFPGRFSGRQFSNSRSEMNVSTLELGDSALYLCASSWASGRPYTGELFFGEGSRLTVL.